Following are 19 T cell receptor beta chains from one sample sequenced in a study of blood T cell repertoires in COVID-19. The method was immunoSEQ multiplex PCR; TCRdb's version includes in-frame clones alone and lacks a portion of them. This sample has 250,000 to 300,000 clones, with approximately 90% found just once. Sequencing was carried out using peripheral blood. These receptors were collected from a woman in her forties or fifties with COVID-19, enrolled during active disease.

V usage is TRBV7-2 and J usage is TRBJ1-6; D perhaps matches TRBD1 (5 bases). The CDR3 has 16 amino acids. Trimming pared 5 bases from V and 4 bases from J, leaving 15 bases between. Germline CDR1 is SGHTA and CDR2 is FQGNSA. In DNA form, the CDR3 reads TGTGCCAGCAGCGCCCAGGGTAGAGTTTATAATTCACCCCTCCACTTT. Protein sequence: CASSAQGRVYNSPLHF.

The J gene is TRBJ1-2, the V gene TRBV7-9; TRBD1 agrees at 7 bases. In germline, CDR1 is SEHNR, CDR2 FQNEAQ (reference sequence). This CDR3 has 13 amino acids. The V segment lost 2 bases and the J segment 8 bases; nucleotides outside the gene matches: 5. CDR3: CASSLQGVEGYTF. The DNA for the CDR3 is TGTGCCAGCAGCTTACAGGGGGTGGAGGGCTACACCTTC.

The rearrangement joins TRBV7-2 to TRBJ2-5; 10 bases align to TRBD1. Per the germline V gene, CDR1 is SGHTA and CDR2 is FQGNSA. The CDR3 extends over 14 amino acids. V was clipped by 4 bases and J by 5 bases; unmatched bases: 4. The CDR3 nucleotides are TGTGCCAGCAGCTCCCTGGGACAGGGGGAGACCCAGTACTTC. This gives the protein CASSSLGQGETQYF.

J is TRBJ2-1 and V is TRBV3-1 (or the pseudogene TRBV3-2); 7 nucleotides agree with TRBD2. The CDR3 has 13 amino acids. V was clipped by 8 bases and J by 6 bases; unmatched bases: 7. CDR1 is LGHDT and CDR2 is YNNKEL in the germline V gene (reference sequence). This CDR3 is CASRRGVVNEQFF. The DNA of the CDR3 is TGTGCCAGCCGTCGGGGGGTAGTCAATGAGCAGTTCTTC.

The CDR3 DNA sequence: TGTGCCAGCAGTCTCGGACAGGGTGGCTCACCCCTCCACTTT. Translation: CASSLGQGGSPLHF. The rearrangement joins TRBV3-1 (or the pseudogene TRBV3-2) to TRBJ1-6, with 8 nucleotides matching TRBD1. The germline V gene encodes CDR1 LGHDT and CDR2 YNNKEL (reference sequence). The CDR3 spans 14 residues. Trimming cost V 6 bases and J 10 bases; bases outside gene matches: 8.

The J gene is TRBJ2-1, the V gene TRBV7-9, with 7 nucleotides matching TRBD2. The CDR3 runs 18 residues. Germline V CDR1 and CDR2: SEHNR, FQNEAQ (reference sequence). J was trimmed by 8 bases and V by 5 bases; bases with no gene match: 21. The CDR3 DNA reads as TGTGCCAGCAGCCGCTTAGTCTCTAGCGGCCGGGACCTGGATGAGCAGTTCTTC. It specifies CASSRLVSSGRDLDEQFF. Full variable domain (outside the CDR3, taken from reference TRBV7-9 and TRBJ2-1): DTGVSQNPRHKITKRGQNVTFRCDPISEHNRLYWYRQTLGQGPEFLTYFQNEAQLEKSRLLSDRFSAERPKGSFSTLEIQRTEQGDSAMYLCASSRLVSSGRDLDEQFFGPGTRLTVL.

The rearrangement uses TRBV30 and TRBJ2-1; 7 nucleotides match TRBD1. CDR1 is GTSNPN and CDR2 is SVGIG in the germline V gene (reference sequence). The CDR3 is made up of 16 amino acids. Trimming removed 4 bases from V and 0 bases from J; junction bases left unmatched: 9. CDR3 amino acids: CAWIPTGRSSYNEQFF. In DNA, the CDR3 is TGTGCCTGGATACCGACAGGGAGAAGCTCCTACAATGAGCAGTTCTTC.

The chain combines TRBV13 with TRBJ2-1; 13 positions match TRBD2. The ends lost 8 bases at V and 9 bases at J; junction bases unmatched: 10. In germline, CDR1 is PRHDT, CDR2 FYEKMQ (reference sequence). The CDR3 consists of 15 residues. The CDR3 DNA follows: TGTGCCAGCGGGGCTAGGACTAGCGGGAGTTTTGAGCAGTTCTTC. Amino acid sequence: CASGARTSGSFEQFF.

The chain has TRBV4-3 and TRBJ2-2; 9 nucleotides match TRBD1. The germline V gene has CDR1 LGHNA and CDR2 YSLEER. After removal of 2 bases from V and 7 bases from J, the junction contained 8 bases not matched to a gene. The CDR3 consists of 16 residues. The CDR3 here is CASSQPTGGMGGELFF. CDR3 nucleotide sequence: TGCGCCAGCAGCCAACCCACAGGGGGCATGGGCGGGGAGCTGTTTTTT.

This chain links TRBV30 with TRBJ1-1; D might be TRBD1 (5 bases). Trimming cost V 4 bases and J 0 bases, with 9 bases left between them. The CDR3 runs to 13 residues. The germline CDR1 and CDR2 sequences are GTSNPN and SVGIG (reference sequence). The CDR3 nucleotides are TGTGCCTGGAATAACAGGATGAACACTGAAGCTTTCTTT. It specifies CAWNNRMNTEAFF.

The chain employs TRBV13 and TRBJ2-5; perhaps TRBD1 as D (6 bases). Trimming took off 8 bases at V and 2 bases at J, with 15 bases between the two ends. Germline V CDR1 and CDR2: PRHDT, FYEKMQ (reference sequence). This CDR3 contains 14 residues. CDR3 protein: CASCWGLGQETQYF. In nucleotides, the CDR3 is TGTGCCAGCTGCTGGGGGCTGGGGCAAGAGACCCAGTACTTC. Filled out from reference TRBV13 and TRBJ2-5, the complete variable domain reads AAGVIQSPRHLIKEKRETATLKCYPIPRHDTVYWYQQGPGQDPQFLISFYEKMQSDKGSIPDRFSAQQFSDYHSELNMSSLELGDSALYFCASCWGLGQETQYFGPGTRLLVL.

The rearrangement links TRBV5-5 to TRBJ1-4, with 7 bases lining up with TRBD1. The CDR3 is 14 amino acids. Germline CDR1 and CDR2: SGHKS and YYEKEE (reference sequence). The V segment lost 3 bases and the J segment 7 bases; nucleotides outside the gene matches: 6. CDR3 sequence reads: CASSSGGKGEKLFF. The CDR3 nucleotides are TGTGCCAGCAGCTCAGGGGGGAAGGGTGAAAAACTGTTTTTT.

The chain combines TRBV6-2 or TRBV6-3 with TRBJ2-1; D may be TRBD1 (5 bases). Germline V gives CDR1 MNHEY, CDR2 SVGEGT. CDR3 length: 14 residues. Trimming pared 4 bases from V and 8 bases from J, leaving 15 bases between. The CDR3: CASSSHFQGDEQFF. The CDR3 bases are TGTGCCAGCAGTTCCCATTTCCAGGGTGATGAGCAGTTCTTC.

This CDR3 is CATKPGGVEAFF. CDR3 in DNA: TGTGCCACTAAACCGGGAGGGGTTGAAGCTTTCTTT. The chain recombines TRBV19 with TRBJ1-1; perhaps TRBD1 as D (5 bases). CDR1 is LNHDA, CDR2 SQIVND, per germline (reference sequence). V lost 10 bases and J 7 bases, leaving 16 bases between the germline ends. This CDR3 comprises 12 residues.

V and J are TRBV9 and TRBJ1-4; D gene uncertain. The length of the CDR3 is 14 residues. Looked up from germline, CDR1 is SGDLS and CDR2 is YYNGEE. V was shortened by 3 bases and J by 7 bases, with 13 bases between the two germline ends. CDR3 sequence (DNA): TGTGCCAGCAGCGCGCTCGTGACGGGTGAAAAACTGTTTTTT. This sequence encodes CASSALVTGEKLFF.

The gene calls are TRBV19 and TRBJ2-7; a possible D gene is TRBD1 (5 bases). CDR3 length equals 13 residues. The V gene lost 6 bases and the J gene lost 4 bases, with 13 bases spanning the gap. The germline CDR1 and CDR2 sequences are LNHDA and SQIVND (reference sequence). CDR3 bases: TGTGCCAGTAGCGACTCTAGGGGTTACGAGCAGTACTTC. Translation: CASSDSRGYEQYF. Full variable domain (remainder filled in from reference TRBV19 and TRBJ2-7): DGGITQSPKYLFRKEGQNVTLSCEQNLNHDAMYWYRQDPGQGLRLIYYSQIVNDFQKGDIAEGYSVSREKKESFPLTVTSAQKNPTAFYLCASSDSRGYEQYFGPGTRLTVT.

The CDR3 DNA is TGTGCCAGCAGTTTAGAGTCGGTCTACGAGCAGTACTTC. It encodes CASSLESVYEQYF. This sequence joins TRBV28 and TRBJ2-7; D remains unclear. Germline CDR1 MDHEN, CDR2 SYDVKM. The V end was cut by 2 bases, the J end by 3 bases, with 8 bases between. This CDR3 contains 13 residues.

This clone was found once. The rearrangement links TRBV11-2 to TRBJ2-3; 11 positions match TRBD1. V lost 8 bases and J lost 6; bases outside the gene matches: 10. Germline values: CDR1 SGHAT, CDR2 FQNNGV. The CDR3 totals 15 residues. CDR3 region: CASAGQGAVSDTQYF. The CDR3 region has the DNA TGTGCCAGCGCAGGACAGGGGGCAGTTTCTGATACGCAGTATTTT.

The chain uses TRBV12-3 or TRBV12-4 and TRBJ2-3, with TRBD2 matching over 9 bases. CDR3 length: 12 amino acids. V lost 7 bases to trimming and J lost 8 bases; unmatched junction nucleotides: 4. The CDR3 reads CASTISGSTQYF. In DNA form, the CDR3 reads TGTGCCAGCACTATTAGCGGGAGTACGCAGTATTTT.